What follows are 14 T cell receptor beta chains derived from one specimen sequenced in a study of cytomegalovirus exposure and HLA in healthy donors. Primers: 60 Vbeta forward and 13 Jbeta reverse. Sequencing used immunoSEQ multiplex PCR; TCRdb keeps in-frame clones, though not all of them. The repertoire holds about 99,000 clones, with about 80% as singletons. The specimen was PBMCs. These receptor sequences come from a woman aged 18-29 years in good health and CMV-seropositive.

The chain has TRBV2 and TRBJ1-2; TRBD1 is a possible D gene (6 bases). CDR1 is SNHLY, CDR2 FYNNEI, per germline. The CDR3 runs 15 residues. Deletions cut 5 bases from V and 5 bases from J, with 18 bases between. This CDR3 is CASSHGGPSEYGYTF. CDR3 in DNA: TGTGCCAGCAGTCACGGGGGGCCCTCGGAGTATGGCTACACCTTC.

This clone appeared once. This rearrangement joins TRBV2 to TRBJ1-5; 9 nucleotides align to TRBD1. The germline V gene has CDR1 SNHLY and CDR2 FYNNEI. Trimming took 4 bases from V and 2 from J; bases not matched to a gene: 3. CDR3 length: 15 residues. The CDR3 spells CASSARDRGNQPQHF. Written as DNA, the CDR3 is TGTGCCAGCAGTGCCCGGGACAGGGGCAATCAGCCCCAGCATTTT. The complete variable domain, with remaining parts taken from reference TRBV2 and TRBJ1-5, reads EPEVTQTPSHQVTQMGQEVILRCVPISNHLYFYWYRQILGQKVEFLVSFYNNEISEKSEIFDDQFSVERPDGSNFTLKIRSTKLEDSAMYFCASSARDRGNQPQHFGDGTRLSIL.

This chain uses TRBV11-1 with TRBJ2-1; 7 bases map to TRBD2. In germline, CDR1 is SGHAT, CDR2 FQDESV (reference sequence). The CDR3 length is 12 residues. V was clipped by 5 bases and J by 13 bases; unmatched bases: 8. This chain's CDR3 is CASSPTGTTQFF. The DNA for the CDR3 is TGTGCCAGCAGCCCTACCGGGACTACCCAGTTCTTC.

This clone was observed a handful of times. The chain is built from TRBV28 and TRBJ1-1, with unresolved D. The CDR3 totals 18 residues. The germline gives CDR1 MDHEN, CDR2 SYDVKM. Trimming removed 3 bases at V and 1 base at J, with 21 bases between. As DNA, the CDR3 is TGTGCCAGCAGTTTTTTTGTCGTGCCCGGGGAGAGGAACACTGAAGCTTTCTTT. It yields the protein CASSFFVVPGERNTEAFF.

The chain employs TRBV5-6 and TRBJ1-6; 8 bases agree with TRBD1. Germline V gives CDR1 SGHDT, CDR2 YYEEEE. The junction had 8 bases not matched to a gene; V was cut back by 4 bases and J by 8 bases. This CDR3 region has 15 residues. CDR3 bases: TGTGCCAGCAGCATAGGACAGGGTATAGATTCACCCCTCCACTTT. It translates to CASSIGQGIDSPLHF.

This chain joins TRBV27 and TRBJ2-1; 9 bases align to TRBD2. With V trimmed by 0 bases and J by 6 bases, 6 bases remained unmatched. Germline V gene lookup returns CDR1 MNHEY and CDR2 SMNVEV (reference sequence). This CDR3 region has 16 residues. The CDR3, as DNA: TGTGCCAGCAGTTTATCGGGTAGCGGGAGTGTCAATGAGCAGTTCTTC. Translated, it gives CASSLSGSGSVNEQFF.

The chain combines TRBV28 with TRBJ1-4; 10 bases are a match to TRBD1. The V segment lost 5 bases and the J segment 10 bases; nucleotides outside the gene matches: 7. The length of the CDR3 is 14 residues. The germline gives CDR1 MDHEN, CDR2 SYDVKM. The CDR3 region is CASSETGGRGKLFF. CDR3 in DNA: TGTGCCAGCAGTGAGACAGGGGGCCGAGGAAAACTGTTTTTT.

This clone showed up just a few times. J is TRBJ2-7 and V is TRBV27; 7 nucleotides agree with TRBD1. CDR3 size: 14 residues. Trimming took 5 bases from V and 2 from J; bases not matched to a gene: 6. Germline V gene sequence: CDR1 MNHEY, CDR2 SMNVEV (reference sequence). The CDR3 region is CASSPWTGTYEQYF. CDR3 nucleotide sequence: TGTGCCAGCAGTCCTTGGACAGGCACCTACGAGCAGTACTTC.

V is TRBV5-6 and J is TRBJ2-7; D perhaps matches TRBD2 (7 bases). Germline CDR1 and CDR2: SGHDT and YYEEEE. Trimming cost V 6 bases and J 4 bases, with 11 bases left between them. The CDR3 spans 12 residues. The CDR3 sequence: CASTGGFYEQYF. The CDR3 DNA is TGTGCCAGCACGGGGGGCTTTTACGAGCAGTACTTC.

The rearrangement links TRBV30 to TRBJ2-1; no firm D call. CDR1 is GTSNPN and CDR2 is SVGIG in the germline V gene (reference sequence). The CDR3 length is 16 residues. Between the trimmed V and J ends, which lost 0 bases and 0 bases, there was a span of 12 bases. CDR3 protein: CAWSVPLSSSYNEQFF. The CDR3 DNA is TGTGCCTGGAGTGTGCCACTGTCGAGCTCCTACAATGAGCAGTTCTTC.

The rearrangement uses TRBV13 and TRBJ2-4, with D uncertain. The CDR3 runs to 12 residues. Germline CDR1 PRHDT, CDR2 FYEKMQ (reference sequence). With 0 bases removed from V and 8 bases from J, the gap between germline ends came to 5 bases. CDR3 in DNA: TGTGCCAGCAGCTTAGGCCGGGACATTCAGTACTTC. It specifies CASSLGRDIQYF.

The chain joins TRBV7-6 to TRBJ2-6; D is possibly TRBD2 (5 bases). CDR3 length: 17 residues. Looked up from germline, CDR1 is SGHVS and CDR2 is FNYEAQ. V lost 5 bases, J lost 1 base, and 15 bases lay in between. CDR3 protein: CASSSGLGPSGANVLTF. Written as DNA, the CDR3 is TGTGCCAGCAGCAGCGGACTGGGCCCATCTGGGGCCAACGTCCTGACTTTC.

The chain is built from TRBV11-2 and TRBJ2-2; 7 nucleotides line up with TRBD1. CDR3 length: 16 amino acids. V was pared by 5 bases and J by 3 bases, with 9 bases of the junction left unmatched. CDR1 is SGHAT, CDR2 FQNNGV, per germline. This CDR3 reads CASSLRQGLDTGELFF. The CDR3 nucleotides are TGTGCCAGCAGCCTCCGACAGGGTCTAGACACCGGGGAGCTGTTTTTT.

The V and J genes are TRBV9 and TRBJ2-2; 9 bases are a match to TRBD2. Germline V gene sequence: CDR1 SGDLS, CDR2 YYNGEE. V was clipped by 2 bases and J by 7 bases; unmatched bases: 6. CDR3 length: 15 amino acids. In DNA, the CDR3 is TGTGCCAGCAGCGTTTTAGCGGGAGCTAACGGGGAGCTGTTTTTT. Its translation: CASSVLAGANGELFF.